Sequencing of this TCR beta chain was carried out in a study of blood T cell repertoires in COVID-19. Germline V gene lookup returns CDR1 SQVTM and CDR2 ANQGSEA. CDR3 size: 14 residues. V shed 6 bases and J shed 7 bases, with 18 bases lying between them. Clones were sequenced by immunoSEQ multiplex PCR, and TCRdb holds only the in-frame ones, with some missing. The sample carries roughly 250,000 clones, approximately 84% recorded once. Individuals drawn from approximately 22 US areas were roughly 18 to 95 years old. The clonotype comes from a woman aged 40-49 years with acute COVID-19. Sequenced material: PBMCs or T cells enriched from blood (not recorded which). V and J are TRBV29-1 and TRBJ2-2; D is perhaps TRBD2 (6 bases). The CDR3 region is CSVSGREHNGELFF. As DNA, the CDR3 is TGCAGCGTGTCTGGACGGGAGCACAACGGGGAGCTGTTTTTT.